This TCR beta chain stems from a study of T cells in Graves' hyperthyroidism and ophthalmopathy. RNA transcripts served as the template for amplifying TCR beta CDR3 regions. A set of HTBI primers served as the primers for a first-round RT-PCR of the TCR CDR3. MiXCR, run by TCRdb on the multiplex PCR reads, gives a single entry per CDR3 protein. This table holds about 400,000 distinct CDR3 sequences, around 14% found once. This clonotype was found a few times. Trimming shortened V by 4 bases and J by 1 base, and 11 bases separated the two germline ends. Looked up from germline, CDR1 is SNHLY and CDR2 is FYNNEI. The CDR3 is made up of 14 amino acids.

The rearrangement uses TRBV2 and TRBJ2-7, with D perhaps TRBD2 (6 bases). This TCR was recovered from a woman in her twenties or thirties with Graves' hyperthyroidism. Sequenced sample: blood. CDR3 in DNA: TGTGCCAGCAGTGGACAGCGGGCTTCCTACGAGCAGTACTTC. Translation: CASSGQRASYEQYF.